This is a list of T cell receptor beta chains from one sample in a study of blood T cell repertoires in COVID-19. Produced via immunoSEQ multiplex PCR; TCRdb's table is partial and in-frame only. The sample includes 210,000 or so clones, about 90% of them seen just once. Material: peripheral blood. These TCRs come from a man aged 25 to 40 with acute or convalescent COVID-19. Each CDR3 is given with its conserved first and last residue. Each record gives: clone size, V gene, D gene, J gene, CDR3 length, CDR3 protein, CDR3 DNA. A D gene is named only where the DNA matches it firmly. Clone size is not always given. Where it is, it says once, few, many or a class for expanded clones.

-	TRBV2	-	TRBJ1-2	13	CASTLPGRGGYTF	TGTGCCAGCACCCTCCCGGGGCGGGGAGGCTACACCTTC
few	TRBV5-5	-	TRBJ2-7	13	CASSVQMEGEQYF	TGTGCCAGCAGCGTTCAGATGGAGGGCGAGCAGTACTTC
-	TRBV9	-	TRBJ2-1	14	CASSGGEIYNEQFF	TGTGCCAGCAGCGGTGGGGAGATATACAATGAGCAGTTCTTC
-	TRBV28	TRBD2	TRBJ2-7	14	CASSEGLEVYEQYF	TGTGCCAGCAGTGAGGGACTAGAGGTCTACGAGCAGTACTTC
few	TRBV1	-	TRBJ2-2	16	CTSSQEEARDTGELFF	TGCACCAGCAGCCAAGAAGAAGCGCGGGACACCGGGGAGCTGTTTTTT
-	TRBV12-3/TRBV12-4	-	TRBJ2-1	13	CASSFEGNNEQFF	TGTGCCAGCAGTTTTGAGGGTAACAATGAGCAGTTCTTC
-	TRBV7-3	-	TRBJ2-1	15	CASSLDVGMNNEQFF	TGTGCCAGCAGCTTAGATGTCGGGATGAACAATGAGCAGTTCTTC
-	TRBV28	TRBD2	TRBJ2-7	14	CASSPRGAGDEQYF	TGTGCCAGCAGTCCCCGAGGGGCGGGAGACGAGCAGTACTTC
-	TRBV3-1/TRBV3-2	-	TRBJ2-6	17	CASSRTLQGGQANVLTF	TGTGCCAGCAGCCGGACCCTACAGGGGGGGCAGGCCAACGTCCTGACTTTC
-	TRBV5-1	-	TRBJ1-4	15	CASSLAPGSNEKLFF	TGCGCCAGCAGCTTGGCACCAGGCTCTAATGAAAAACTGTTTTTT
few	TRBV30	TRBD1	TRBJ1-5	14	CAWRLTGLNQPQHF	TGTGCCTGGAGACTGACAGGGCTGAATCAGCCCCAGCATTTT
few	TRBV9	-	TRBJ1-6	13	CASSVVEGGDLHF	TGTGCCAGCAGCGTAGTAGAGGGTGGGGACCTCCACTTT
-	TRBV19	-	TRBJ2-7	14	CASSPIAEAYEQYF	TGTGCCAGTAGCCCCATAGCGGAGGCCTACGAGCAGTACTTC
-	TRBV4-1	TRBD1	TRBJ2-3	17	CASSQDGTETYTDTQYF	TGCGCCAGCAGCCAAGATGGGACAGAAACCTACACAGATACGCAGTATTTT
-	TRBV28	TRBD1	TRBJ2-3	15	CASSPRDRGPDTQYF	TGTGCCAGCAGTCCTAGGGACAGGGGGCCAGATACGCAGTATTTT
-	TRBV30	-	TRBJ1-6	13	CAWSVEQGSPLHF	TGTGCCTGGAGTGTCGAGCAGGGTTCACCCCTCCACTTT
-	TRBV5-8	TRBD2	TRBJ2-7	14	CASSKRDSMNEQYF	TGTGCCAGCAGCAAGCGGGACTCCATGAACGAGCAGTACTTC
-	TRBV4-1	TRBD1	TRBJ2-2	19	CASSQGVSDRVVHTGELFF	TGCGCCAGCAGCCAAGGCGTATCGGACAGGGTGGTCCACACCGGGGAGCTGTTTTTT
-	TRBV1	-	TRBJ2-2	15	CTTRGTGKGTGELFF	TGCACCACCCGGGGGACGGGGAAGGGCACCGGGGAGCTGTTTTTT
-	TRBV6-1	TRBD1	TRBJ1-2	16	CASSATLGTGSAGYTF	TGTGCCAGCAGTGCTACATTAGGGACAGGGTCGGCTGGCTACACCTTC
-	TRBV14	TRBD2	TRBJ2-3	16	CASSRTSGKIADTQYF	TGTGCCAGCAGCCGAACTAGCGGGAAGATCGCAGATACGCAGTATTTT
-	TRBV18	TRBD1	TRBJ1-2	15	CASSPPNRGADGYTF	TGTGCCAGCTCACCACCAAACAGGGGCGCGGATGGCTACACCTTC
-	TRBV5-8	-	TRBJ2-1	17	CASSLVYLVSSYNEQFF	TGTGCCAGCAGCTTGGTGTATTTGGTGAGCTCCTACAATGAGCAGTTCTTC
-	TRBV28	TRBD1	TRBJ1-1	14	CASRPPGGEAEAFF	TGTGCCAGCAGACCCCCAGGGGGTGAAGCTGAAGCTTTCTTT
-	TRBV11-3	-	TRBJ2-1	16	CASSPQGAVAYNEQFF	TGTGCCAGCAGCCCCCAAGGAGCGGTAGCCTACAATGAGCAGTTCTTC
-	TRBV2	-	TRBJ1-5	14	CASSQQGSGQPQHF	TGTGCCAGCAGTCAACAGGGTTCGGGCCAGCCCCAGCATTTT
-	TRBV18	-	TRBJ2-6	16	CASSDQGYSGANVLTF	TGTGCCAGCTCAGATCAGGGGTATTCTGGGGCCAACGTCCTGACTTTC
-	TRBV5-4	-	TRBJ2-6	15	CASSLAVIGANVLTF	TGTGCCAGCAGCCTGGCAGTGATCGGGGCCAACGTCCTGACTTTC
-	TRBV7-8	TRBD2	TRBJ2-1	24	CASSLDSWGVVLSGRANFYNEQFF	TGTGCCAGCAGCCTGGACAGCTGGGGGGTGGTTCTAAGCGGGAGGGCCAATTTTTACAATGAGCAGTTCTTC
once	TRBV28	TRBD2	TRBJ2-6	21	CASSANRQGSGGFSGANVLTF	TGTGCCAGCAGTGCCAACCGCCAGGGTAGCGGGGGGTTCTCTGGGGCCAACGTCCTGACTTTC
-	TRBV2	TRBD1	TRBJ1-2	15	CASSTTIGTAYGYTF	TGTGCCAGCAGTACAACCATCGGGACAGCCTATGGCTACACCTTC
once	TRBV9	TRBD2	TRBJ2-7	15	CASSVSSAGGGEQYF	TGTGCCAGCAGCGTAAGCTCGGCGGGAGGCGGCGAGCAGTACTTC
-	TRBV5-6	TRBD2	TRBJ2-7	15	CASSWISGTPYEQYF	TGTGCCAGCAGCTGGATTAGCGGGACCCCCTACGAGCAGTACTTC
-	TRBV6-5	TRBD1	TRBJ1-6	16	CASSYHTGGRGSPLHF	TGTGCCAGCAGTTACCATACAGGGGGCCGGGGTTCACCCCTCCACTTT
-	TRBV28	TRBD1	TRBJ2-1	16	CASSSLTGMDDNEQFF	TGTGCCAGCAGTTCCCTGACAGGGATGGATGACAATGAGCAGTTCTTC
-	TRBV28	-	TRBJ2-5	13	CASSLRGAETQYF	TGTGCCAGCAGTTTACGCGGCGCGGAGACCCAGTACTTC
once	TRBV5-5	-	TRBJ2-5	15	CASSLLRGRQETQYF	TGTGCCAGCAGCTTGTTACGGGGTCGGCAAGAGACCCAGTACTTC
-	TRBV6-1	-	TRBJ1-6	13	CASSEGSGSPLHF	TGTGCCAGCAGTGAAGGTTCGGGGTCACCCCTCCACTTT
-	TRBV7-2	-	TRBJ1-3	16	CASSFLPRTAGNTIYF	TGTGCCAGCAGCTTTCTCCCCAGGACAGCTGGAAACACCATATATTTT
-	TRBV14	TRBD1	TRBJ1-1	16	CASSQAGGQGRTEAFF	TGTGCCAGCAGCCAAGCTGGGGGACAGGGTCGAACTGAAGCTTTCTTT
-	TRBV4-1	TRBD2	TRBJ2-1	16	CASSQDPRREGNEQFF	TGCGCCAGCAGCCAAGACCCCCGGCGGGAGGGGAATGAGCAGTTCTTC
once	TRBV30	-	TRBJ2-2	17	CAWRAPGGGGTIGELFF	TGTGCCTGGAGGGCCCCGGGGGGCGGGGGTACAATCGGGGAGCTGTTTTTT
-	TRBV30	TRBD2	TRBJ2-3	16	CAWSVGNSGSIDTQYF	TGTGCCTGGAGTGTGGGTAATAGCGGGAGTATAGATACGCAGTATTTT
-	TRBV28	-	TRBJ2-5	17	CASCTLRDTGFQETQYF	TGTGCCAGCTGTACTCTCCGGGACACGGGTTTTCAAGAGACCCAGTACTTC
-	TRBV6-5	-	TRBJ2-1	15	CASTLDGSDYNEQFF	TGTGCCAGCACCCTGGATGGTAGCGACTACAATGAGCAGTTCTTC
once	TRBV6-6	-	TRBJ2-5	11	CASSYRETQYF	TGTGCCAGCAGTTACCGAGAGACCCAGTACTTC
-	TRBV30	TRBD1	TRBJ1-5	15	CACTDRGKGNQPQHF	TGTGCCTGCACGGACAGGGGAAAGGGGAATCAGCCCCAGCATTTT
-	TRBV24-1	TRBD1	TRBJ2-1	16	CATSSPGTGFGYEQFF	TGTGCCACCAGTTCTCCCGGGACAGGGTTTGGATATGAGCAGTTCTTC
-	TRBV7-9	-	TRBJ2-4	13	CASSSTQENIQYF	TGTGCCAGCAGCTCCACCCAGGAAAACATTCAGTACTTC
once	TRBV29-1	-	TRBJ2-1	12	CSVEADANEQFF	TGCAGCGTTGAGGCAGATGCCAATGAGCAGTTCTTC
-	TRBV30	TRBD1	TRBJ2-2	15	CAWSLDRGRTGELFF	TGTGCCTGGAGTTTAGACAGGGGGAGGACCGGGGAGCTGTTTTTT
-	TRBV20-1	-	TRBJ2-7	11	CSADQRHEQYF	TGCAGTGCTGACCAGCGACACGAGCAGTACTTC
-	TRBV19	TRBD2	TRBJ2-1	16	CASSVSGRGSYNEQFF	TGTGCCAGTAGTGTTAGCGGGAGAGGCTCCTACAATGAGCAGTTCTTC
-	TRBV5-4	TRBD2	TRBJ2-7	17	CASSLGAGAGVGYEQYF	TGTGCCAGCAGCTTGGGGGCCGGAGCGGGAGTTGGCTACGAGCAGTACTTC